The sequence of this T cell receptor (beta chain) was determined in a study of blood T cell repertoires in COVID-19. Study-wide background: Specimens from acute and convalescent COVID-19 originated in the United States, Italy and Spain. Nucleic acid was either cDNA or gDNA, and it came from T cells, B-cell-depleted T cells, or PBMCs.

Authors' processing steps: Quantification of nucleated cells was approximated via reference gene primer amplification. The method was immunoSEQ multiplex PCR; TCRdb's version includes in-frame clones alone and lacks a portion of them. V and J calls and clone size are given by that table; D and trimming were obtained from the DNA. This table holds about 150,000 clones, about 86% found once. The CDR3 runs 16 residues. Per germline, CDR1 KGHSH and CDR2 LQKENI. V lost 0 bases and J 2 bases, leaving 13 bases between the germline ends. The sequenced sample consisted of peripheral blood. This TCR was sampled from a woman in her sixties or seventies with acute or convalescent COVID-19. This chain connects TRBV18 to TRBJ2-5, with D tentatively TRBD2 (6 bases). The CDR3 DNA sequence: TGTGCCAGCTCACCACCGACCGGGAGCTCACAAGAGACCCAGTACTTC. Translated, it gives CASSPPTGSSQETQYF.